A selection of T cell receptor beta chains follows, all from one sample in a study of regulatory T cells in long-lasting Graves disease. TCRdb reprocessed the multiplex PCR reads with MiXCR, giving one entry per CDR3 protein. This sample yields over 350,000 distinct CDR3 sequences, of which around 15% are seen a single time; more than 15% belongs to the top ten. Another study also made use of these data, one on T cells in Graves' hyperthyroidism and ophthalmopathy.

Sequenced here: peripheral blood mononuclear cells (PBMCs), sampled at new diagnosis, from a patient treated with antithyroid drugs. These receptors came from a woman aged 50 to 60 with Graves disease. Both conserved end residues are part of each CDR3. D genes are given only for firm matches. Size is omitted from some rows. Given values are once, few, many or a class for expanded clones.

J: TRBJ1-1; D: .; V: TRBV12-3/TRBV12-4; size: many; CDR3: CASTVWGANTEAFF; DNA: TGTGCCAGCACGGTCTGGGGGGCGAACACTGAAGCTTTCTTT
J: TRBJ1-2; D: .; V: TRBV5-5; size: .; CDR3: CASSLEQPGNYGYTF; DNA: TGTGCCAGCAGCTTGGAACAGCCCGGCAACTATGGCTACACCTTC
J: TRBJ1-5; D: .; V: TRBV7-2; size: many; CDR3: CASSPVGPNQPQHF; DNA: TGTGCCAGCAGCCCGGTTGGGCCCAATCAGCCCCAGCATTTT
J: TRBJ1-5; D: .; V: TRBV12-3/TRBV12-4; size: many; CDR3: CASSQQNQPQHF; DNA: TGTGCCAGCAGTCAACAAAATCAGCCCCAGCATTTT
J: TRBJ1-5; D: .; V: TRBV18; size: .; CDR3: CASSRHRGESQHF; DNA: TGTGCCAGCTCACGTCACAGAGGGGAATCCCAGCATTTT
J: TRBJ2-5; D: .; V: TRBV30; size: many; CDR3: CAWGGGYQETQYF; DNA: TGTGCCTGGGGGGGCGGGTACCAAGAGACCCAGTACTTC
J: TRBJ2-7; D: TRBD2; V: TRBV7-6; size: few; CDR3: CASSLVAGVGEEQYF; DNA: TGTGCCAGCAGCTTAGTAGCGGGAGTAGGAGAGGAGCAGTACTTC
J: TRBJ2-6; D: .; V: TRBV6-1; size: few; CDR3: CASTDRTLRAINGANVLTF; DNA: TGTGCCAGCACCGACCGGACTCTTAGAGCCATTAATGGGGCCAACGTCCTGACTTTC
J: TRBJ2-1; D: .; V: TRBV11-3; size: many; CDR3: CASSRNSNEQFF; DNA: TGTGCCAGCAGCCGCAACAGCAATGAGCAGTTCTTC
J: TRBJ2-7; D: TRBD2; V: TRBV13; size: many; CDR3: CASSLGVAGSPYEQYF; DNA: TGTGCCAGCAGCTTAGGGGTAGCGGGGTCACCCTACGAGCAGTACTTC
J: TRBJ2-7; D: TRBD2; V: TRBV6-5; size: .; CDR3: CASSYYPSGAYEQYF; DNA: TGTGCCAGCAGTTACTATCCTAGCGGGGCCTACGAGCAGTACTTC
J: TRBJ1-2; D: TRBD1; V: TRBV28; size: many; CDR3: CASSLARGQGEYYGYTF; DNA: TGTGCCAGCAGTTTGGCGAGGGGCCAGGGGGAGTACTATGGCTACACCTTC
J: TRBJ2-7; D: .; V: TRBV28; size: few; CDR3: CASTAGGPYEQYF; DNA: TGTGCCAGCACCGCTGGCGGCCCCTACGAGCAGTACTTC
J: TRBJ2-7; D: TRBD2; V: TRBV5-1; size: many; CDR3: CASSSMTSGRSEQYF; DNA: TGCGCCAGCAGCTCCATGACTAGCGGGAGATCGGAGCAGTACTTC
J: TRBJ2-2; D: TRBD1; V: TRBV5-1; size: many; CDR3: CASSIKQGSTGELFF; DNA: TGCGCCAGCAGCATCAAACAGGGGTCCACCGGGGAGCTGTTTTTT
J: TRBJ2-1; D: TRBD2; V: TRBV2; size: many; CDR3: CASSERLGLAYNEQFF; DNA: TGTGCCAGCAGTGAACGTTTGGGACTAGCCTACAATGAGCAGTTCTTC
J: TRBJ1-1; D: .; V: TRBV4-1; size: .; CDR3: CASRQAPLFTEAFF; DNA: TGCGCCAGCAGACAAGCCCCCCTGTTCACTGAAGCTTTCTTT
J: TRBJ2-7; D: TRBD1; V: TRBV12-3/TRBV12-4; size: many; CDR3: CASSLSWTGGFYEQYF; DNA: TGTGCCAGCAGTTTGTCTTGGACAGGGGGATTCTACGAGCAGTACTTC
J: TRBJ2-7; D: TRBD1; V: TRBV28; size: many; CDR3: CASSFLRGSYEQYF; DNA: TGTGCCAGCAGTTTTCTCAGGGGGTCCTACGAGCAGTACTTC
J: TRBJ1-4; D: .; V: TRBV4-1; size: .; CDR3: CASSPWEPGQPEKLFF; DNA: TGCGCCAGCAGCCCCTGGGAGCCCGGACAGCCTGAAAAACTGTTTTTT
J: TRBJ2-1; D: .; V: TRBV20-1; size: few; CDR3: CSARDTRRGYNEQFF; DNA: TGCAGTGCTAGAGATACGCGTAGGGGGTACAATGAGCAGTTCTTC
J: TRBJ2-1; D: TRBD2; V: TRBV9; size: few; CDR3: CASSATGLAGVNEQFF; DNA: TGTGCCAGCAGCGCCACCGGGCTAGCGGGAGTCAATGAGCAGTTCTTC
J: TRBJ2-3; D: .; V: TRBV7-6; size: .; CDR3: CASSLLTGLTVGADTQYF; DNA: TGTGCCAGCAGCCTTTTAACGGGACTCACAGTTGGGGCAGATACGCAGTATTTT
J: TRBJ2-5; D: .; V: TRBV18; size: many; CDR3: CASSPLGGEEETQYF; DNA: TGTGCCAGCTCACCATTGGGGGGCGAGGAAGAGACCCAGTACTTC
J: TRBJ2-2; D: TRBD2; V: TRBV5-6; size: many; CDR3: CASSLDTSGRLGELFF; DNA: TGTGCCAGCAGCTTGGATACTAGCGGGAGGCTCGGGGAGCTGTTTTTT
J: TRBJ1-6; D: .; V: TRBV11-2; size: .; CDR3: CASSLGYTGPRHSPLHF; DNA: TGTGCCAGCAGCTTAGGGTACACCGGGCCTCGACATTCACCCCTCCACTTT
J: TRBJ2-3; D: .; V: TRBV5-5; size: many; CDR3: CASSDHLASDTQYF; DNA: TGTGCCAGCAGCGACCATCTAGCGTCCGATACGCAGTATTTT
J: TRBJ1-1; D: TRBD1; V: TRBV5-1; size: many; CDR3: CASSMTGGRNGNTEAFF; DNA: TGCGCCAGCAGCATGACAGGGGGCCGGAACGGGAACACTGAAGCTTTCTTT
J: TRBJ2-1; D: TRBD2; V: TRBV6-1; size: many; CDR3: CASSATRLANEQFF; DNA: TGTGCCAGCAGCGCGACCCGACTAGCGAATGAGCAGTTCTTC
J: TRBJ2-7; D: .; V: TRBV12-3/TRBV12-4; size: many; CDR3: CASSLKGHEQYF; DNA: TGTGCCAGCAGTTTAAAAGGCCACGAGCAGTACTTC
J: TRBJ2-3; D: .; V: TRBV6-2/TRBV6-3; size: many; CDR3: CASSYRQNTDTQYF; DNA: TGTGCCAGCAGTTACCGACAGAACACAGATACGCAGTATTTT
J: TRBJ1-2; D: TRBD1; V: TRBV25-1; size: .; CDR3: CASRAPDRGWDGYTF; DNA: TGTGCCAGCAGGGCTCCCGACAGGGGCTGGGATGGCTACACCTTC
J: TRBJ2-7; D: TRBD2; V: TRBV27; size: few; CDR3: CASKASGNYHEQYF; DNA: TGTGCCAGCAAGGCTAGCGGGAACTACCACGAGCAGTACTTC
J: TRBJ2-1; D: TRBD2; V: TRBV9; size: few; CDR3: CASSHSIPGLAGVRSYNEQFF; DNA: TGTGCCAGCAGCCACTCAATACCGGGACTAGCGGGAGTCAGAAGCTACAATGAGCAGTTCTTC
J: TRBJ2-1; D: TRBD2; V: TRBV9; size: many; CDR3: CASTMTSGSTSEQFF; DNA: TGTGCCAGCACCATGACTAGCGGGAGTACGAGTGAGCAGTTCTTC
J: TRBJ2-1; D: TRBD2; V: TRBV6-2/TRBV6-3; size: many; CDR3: CASSDGTSSYNEQFF; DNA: TGTGCCAGCAGTGACGGGACTAGCTCCTACAATGAGCAGTTCTTC
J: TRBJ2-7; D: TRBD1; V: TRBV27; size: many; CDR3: CASSLSPGQGASEQYF; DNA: TGTGCCAGCAGTTTGTCTCCGGGACAGGGGGCGAGTGAGCAGTACTTC
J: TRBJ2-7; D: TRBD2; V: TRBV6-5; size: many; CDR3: CASSYAVGRSYEQYF; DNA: TGTGCCAGCAGTTACGCGGTCGGGAGGTCCTACGAGCAGTACTTC
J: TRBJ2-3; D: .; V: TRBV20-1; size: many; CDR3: CSAGQLVTDTQYF; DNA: TGCAGTGCCGGACAGTTAGTCACAGATACGCAGTATTTT
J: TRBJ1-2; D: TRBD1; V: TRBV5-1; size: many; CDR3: CASSLDSTGRFGGYTF; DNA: TGCGCCAGCAGCTTGGATTCGACAGGGAGATTTGGGGGCTACACCTTC
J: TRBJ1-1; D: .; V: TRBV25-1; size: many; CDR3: CASSEGVGLLNTEAFF; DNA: TGTGCCAGCAGTGAAGGGGTTGGGTTACTGAACACTGAAGCTTTCTTT
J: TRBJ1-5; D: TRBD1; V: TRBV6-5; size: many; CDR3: CASSSADRAQPQHF; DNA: TGTGCCAGCAGTTCCGCAGACAGGGCACAGCCCCAGCATTTT
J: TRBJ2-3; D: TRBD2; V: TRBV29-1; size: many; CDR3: CSVEGTSGSTDTQYF; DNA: TGCAGCGTTGAAGGGACTAGCGGTAGCACAGATACGCAGTATTTT
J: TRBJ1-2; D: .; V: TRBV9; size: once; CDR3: CASSEDQSSYYGYTF; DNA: TGTGCCAGCAGCGAAGATCAGAGTTCTTACTATGGCTACACCTTC
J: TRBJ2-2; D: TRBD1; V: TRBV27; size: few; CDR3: CASSLRQGIAGELFF; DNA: TGTGCCAGCAGTTTACGACAGGGGATCGCCGGGGAGCTGTTTTTT
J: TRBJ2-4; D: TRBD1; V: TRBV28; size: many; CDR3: CASSLWGQGGAKNIQYF; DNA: TGTGCCAGCAGTTTATGGGGACAGGGAGGGGCCAAAAACATTCAGTACTTC
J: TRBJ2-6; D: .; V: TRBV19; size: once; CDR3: CASSHKHSGANVLTF; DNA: TGTGCCAGTAGCCACAAACACTCTGGGGCCAACGTCCTGACTTTC
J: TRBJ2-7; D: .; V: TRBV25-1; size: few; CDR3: CASSEYKGGSYEQYF; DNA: TGTGCCAGCAGTGAATATAAGGGGGGCTCCTACGAGCAGTACTTC
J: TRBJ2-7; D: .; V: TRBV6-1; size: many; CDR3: CASSLRTAVYYEQYF; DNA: TGTGCCAGCAGCTTACGGACAGCAGTATACTACGAGCAGTACTTC
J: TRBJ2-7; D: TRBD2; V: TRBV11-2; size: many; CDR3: CASSLLAGGPGEQYF; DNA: TGTGCCAGCAGCTTACTAGCGGGAGGGCCTGGAGAGCAGTACTTC
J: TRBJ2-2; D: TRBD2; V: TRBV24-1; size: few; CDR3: CATSDGLAGRTGELFF; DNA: TGTGCCACCAGTGACGGACTAGCGGGACGGACCGGGGAGCTGTTTTTT